Presented here are 7 T cell receptor beta chains from one specimen sequenced in a study of PD-1 blockade in classical Hodgkin lymphoma. Time point denoted: cycle 4 day 1 (C4D1), after 5 to 7 weeks of nivolumab. No patient escaped relapse after autologous stem cell transplantation, and brentuximab vedotin exposure varied. The table came from immunoSEQ multiplex PCR; TCRdb's copy has only in-frame clones and leaves some out. The repertoire holds roughly 100,000 clones, about 92% seen once, with around 17% in the top ten. The sample in question was peripheral blood mononuclear cells (PBMCs), obtained before the fourth cycle of nivolumab. The source is a human donor with classical Hodgkin lymphoma.

This clone was seen only once. At one boundary the junction diverges from the germline segment, which might be a read error. This chain links TRBV20-1 with TRBJ2-7; no reliable D call. The CDR3 loop spans 11 amino acids. Germline CDR1 reads DFQATT; CDR2 reads SNEGSKA (reference sequence). The DNA of the CDR3 is TGCAGTGCTAGCAATTCCTATGAGCAGTACTTC. It translates to CSASNSYEQYF.

The rearrangement joins TRBV7-2 to TRBJ1-6; TRBD1 is a possible D gene (5 bases). CDR1 is SGHTA, CDR2 FQGNSA, per germline. This CDR3 contains 16 residues. Trimming pared 4 bases from V and 4 bases from J, leaving 14 bases between. CDR3 nucleotide sequence: TGTGCCAGCAGCTCCCAGGGCCTAGGATATAATTCACCCCTCCACTTT. Amino acid sequence: CASSSQGLGYNSPLHF.

J is TRBJ2-1 and V is TRBV6-1; D tentatively fits TRBD1 or TRBD2 (7 bases each). Deletions cut 7 bases from V and 9 bases from J, with 22 bases between. CDR3 length: 15 residues. Germline V gives CDR1 MNHNS, CDR2 SASEGT. The CDR3 loop reads CASTPTGEGFREQFF. The CDR3, as DNA: TGTGCCAGCACCCCAACAGGGGAGGGTTTCCGTGAGCAGTTCTTC.

The chain uses TRBV7-2 and TRBJ2-7, with unresolved D. From germline, CDR1 is SGHTA and CDR2 FQGNSA. V was pared by 5 bases and J by 4 bases, with 15 bases between. The CDR3 consists of 14 residues. The CDR3 spells CASSRSAATYEQYF. For the CDR3, the DNA is TGTGCCAGCAGCCGAAGCGCAGCAACTTACGAGCAGTACTTC.

The genes are TRBV6-5 and TRBJ2-7; D is undetermined. V dropped 4 bases and J dropped 0 bases, with 10 bases sitting between them. CDR1 is MNHEY and CDR2 is SVGAGI in the germline V gene. The CDR3 is 14 amino acids. CDR3 amino acids: CASSSRPFSYEQYF. The CDR3 coding sequence is TGTGCCAGCAGTTCGCGACCTTTCTCCTACGAGCAGTACTTC.

The chain combines TRBV13 with TRBJ2-5; D is perhaps TRBD1 or TRBD2 (6 bases each). This CDR3 has 15 residues. Looked up from germline, CDR1 is PRHDT and CDR2 is FYEKMQ (reference sequence). Trimming left V 2 bases short and J 4 bases short, with 14 bases between. The CDR3: CASSLKGGSGETQYF. For the CDR3, the DNA is TGTGCCAGCAGCTTAAAGGGGGGCTCGGGAGAGACCCAGTACTTC. Based on the CDR3 plus reference TRBV13 and TRBJ2-5, the full variable domain is AAGVIQSPRHLIKEKRETATLKCYPIPRHDTVYWYQQGPGQDPQFLISFYEKMQSDKGSIPDRFSAQQFSDYHSELNMSSLELGDSALYFCASSLKGGSGETQYFGPGTRLLVL.

V usage is TRBV2 and J usage is TRBJ2-3; the D gene is possibly TRBD2 (6 bases). The germline V gene encodes CDR1 SNHLY and CDR2 FYNNEI. Trimming cost V 11 bases and J 0 bases, with 18 bases left between them. The CDR3 loop spans 15 amino acids. CDR3 bases: TGTGCCGGGAGCCCCGGGACTTCTAGCACAGATACGCAGTATTTT. The encoded protein is CAGSPGTSSTDTQYF. Based on the CDR3 plus reference TRBV2 and TRBJ2-3, the full variable domain is EPEVTQTPSHQVTQMGQEVILRCVPISNHLYFYWYRQILGQKVEFLVSFYNNEISEKSEIFDDQFSVERPDGSNFTLKIRSTKLEDSAMYFCAGSPGTSSTDTQYFGPGTRLTVL.